The 14 T cell receptor beta chains reported below all come from one sample, sequenced in a study of radiotherapy plus CTLA-4 blockade in lung cancer. Sequencing was performed with immunoSEQ multiplex PCR; in TCRdb, only in-frame clones are kept and a portion is missing. The sample consists of roughly 88,000 clones, about 80% of them appearing once. Sample: peripheral blood, taken from a patient treated with radiotherapy plus ipilimumab. All receptors derive from a human donor with non-small cell lung cancer who had stable disease on radiotherapy plus ipilimumab.

The chain combines TRBV11-3 with TRBJ2-1, with TRBD1 identical over 10 bases. CDR1 SGHNT and CDR2 YENEEA come from the germline V gene. V dropped 5 bases and J dropped 4; count of bases not matched to a gene: 8. CDR3 length: 16 amino acids. CDR3 coding DNA: TGTGCCAGCAGCCCCACGGGACAGGGGAAATACAATGAGCAGTTCTTC. Translating gives CASSPTGQGKYNEQFF.

This clone appeared a single time. CDR3 amino acids: CASSHQGVEQYF. The CDR3 DNA sequence: TGCGCCAGCAGCCACCAGGGTGTCGAGCAGTACTTC. The V call is TRBV5-1, the J call TRBJ2-7, with a weak D call TRBD1 (5 bases). Germline CDR1 SGHRS, CDR2 YFSETQ. The CDR3 extends over 12 amino acids. V shed 4 bases and J shed 6 bases, with 11 bases lying between them.

The chain links TRBV7-9 to TRBJ2-3; 9 bases line up with TRBD2. This CDR3 has 16 amino acids. The germline gives CDR1 SEHNR, CDR2 FQNEAQ (reference sequence). Unmatched junction bases numbered 7, after V lost 1 base and J lost 5 bases. The CDR3 loop is CASSLVGSGRQDTQYF. The CDR3 DNA is TGTGCCAGCAGCTTAGTCGGTAGCGGGAGACAAGATACGCAGTATTTT.

This clone showed up just a few times. The V and J genes are TRBV7-9 and TRBJ1-3; maybe TRBD1 (5 bases). The germline V gene encodes CDR1 SEHNR and CDR2 FQNEAQ (reference sequence). The CDR3 runs 15 residues. V lost 1 base to trimming and J lost 2 bases, with 9 bases between them. CDR3 bases: TGTGCCAGCAGCTTAGGTACGGGACCTGGAAACACCATATATTTT. Its translation: CASSLGTGPGNTIYF.

The chain employs TRBV7-9 and TRBJ2-7; the D gene is possibly TRBD2 (7 bases). This CDR3 spans 15 amino acids. The germline V and J ends were trimmed by 3 bases and 2 bases, with 14 bases remaining between them. Germline CDR1 reads SEHNR; CDR2 reads FQNEAQ (reference sequence). The CDR3 loop reads CASSFRGATAYEQYF. In DNA, the CDR3 is TGTGCCAGCAGCTTCCGGGGGGCAACGGCCTACGAGCAGTACTTC.

This chain joins TRBV5-1 and TRBJ2-1; no firm D call. V lost 0 bases and J 1 base, leaving 11 bases between the germline ends. The CDR3 totals 16 residues. Germline values: CDR1 SGHRS, CDR2 YFSETQ. The CDR3 region is CASSLVSIDSYNEQFF. In DNA form, the CDR3 reads TGCGCCAGCAGCTTGGTTTCGATAGATTCCTACAATGAGCAGTTCTTC.

The V gene is TRBV6-4, the J gene TRBJ2-2, with D uncertain. CDR1 and CDR2 from the germline V gene are MRHNA and SNTAGT. The CDR3 contains 16 residues. Trimming removed 3 bases from V and 2 bases from J, with 13 bases in between. The CDR3 is CASSEQWLGNTGELFF. The CDR3 DNA is TGTGCCAGCAGTGAGCAGTGGCTGGGAAACACCGGGGAGCTGTTTTTT.

In its sample, this clone was seen a few times. The rearrangement links TRBV5-1 to TRBJ2-7, with 8 nucleotides matching TRBD1. After removal of 2 bases from V and 5 bases from J, the junction contained 9 bases not matched to a gene. The germline CDR1 and CDR2 sequences are SGHRS and YFSETQ. The CDR3 consists of 15 residues. DNA of the CDR3: TGCGCCAGCAGCTTTGGCGACAGGGGAGCGGACGAGCAGTACTTC. Encoded protein: CASSFGDRGADEQYF.

J is TRBJ1-6 and V is TRBV28; no clear D. Deletions cut 1 base from V and 4 bases from J, with 8 bases between. CDR1 is MDHEN and CDR2 is SYDVKM in the germline V gene. CDR3 size: 15 residues. In DNA, the CDR3 is TGTGCCAGCAGTTTATCCGGACGTTATAATTCACCCCTCCACTTT. It codes for CASSLSGRYNSPLHF. Drawing the rest from reference TRBV28 and TRBJ1-6, the complete variable domain is DVKVTQSSRYLVKRTGEKVFLECVQDMDHENMFWYRQDPGLGLRLIYFSYDVKMKEKGDIPEGYSVSREKKERFSLILESASTNQTSMYLCASSLSGRYNSPLHFGNGTRLTVT.

The CDR3 region is CASSPFAGEYNEQFF. The CDR3 region has the DNA TGTGCCAGCAGCCCCTTTGCGGGGGAATACAATGAGCAGTTCTTC. V gene TRBV7-3 combines with J gene TRBJ2-1; TRBD2 agrees at 7 bases. The germline gives CDR1 SGHTA, CDR2 FQGTGA. Unmatched junction bases numbered 8, after V lost 5 bases and J lost 4 bases. There are 15 residues in the CDR3.

V is TRBV5-1 and J is TRBJ2-1, with D uncertain. CDR3 length: 14 residues. Trimming stripped 0 bases from V and 6 bases from J, with 10 bases between. Germline CDR1 SGHRS, CDR2 YFSETQ. CDR3 loop: CASSLEVGVNEQFF. CDR3 DNA sequence: TGCGCCAGCAGCTTGGAAGTCGGAGTCAATGAGCAGTTCTTC.

J is TRBJ1-1 and V is TRBV7-2; no clear D gene. Germline V lookup: CDR1 SGHTA, CDR2 FQGNSA. The CDR3 runs to 13 residues. The V gene lost 6 bases and the J gene lost 6 bases, with 14 bases spanning the gap. DNA for the CDR3: TGTGCCAGCAGTCCCGCAGGCTTGGCTGAAGCTTTCTTT. Its translation is CASSPAGLAEAFF.

The CDR3 bases are TGCAGCGTTCGCGTACTGACTAGCTACGAGCAGTACTTC. It codes for CSVRVLTSYEQYF. This sequence joins TRBV29-1 and TRBJ2-7; TRBD2 is a possible D gene (6 bases). CDR3 length: 13 residues. Germline loops: CDR1 SQVTM, CDR2 ANQGSEA. Trimming took off 5 bases at V and 3 bases at J, with 14 bases between the two ends.

This clone occurred once. The chain carries TRBV2 and TRBJ2-7; TRBD2 matches 10 bases. The CDR3 is 15 residues long. Germline lookup yields CDR1 SNHLY and CDR2 FYNNEI. V lost 3 bases, J lost 6 bases, and 8 bases stayed unmatched. DNA of the CDR3: TGTGCCAGCAGTGATACAGCGGGAGGGTTTGCCGAGCAGTACTTC. Translated, it gives CASSDTAGGFAEQYF.